The 26 T cell receptor beta chains presented below share a single source sample, sequenced in a study of blood T cell repertoires in COVID-19. The assay was immunoSEQ multiplex PCR, and TCRdb's table has in-frame clones only and misses some. The sample records some 170,000 clones, approximately 88% being singletons. Sequenced: peripheral blood. All receptors derive from a woman aged 40 to 50 with COVID-19, enrolled during active disease.

The CDR3 reads CSVAGTMRGDTQYF. CDR3 DNA: TGCAGCGTAGCCGGGACAATGAGGGGAGATACGCAGTATTTT. The chain employs TRBV29-1 and TRBJ2-3; D perhaps matches TRBD1 (6 bases). The V end lost 6 bases, the J end lost 5 bases, and 18 bases lay between the germline ends. Germline CDR1 SQVTM, CDR2 ANQGSEA. The CDR3 has 14 amino acids.

J is TRBJ2-7 and V is TRBV6-1; 7 bases match TRBD1. The junction had 7 bases not matched to a gene; V was cut back by 8 bases and J by 0 bases. The CDR3 covers 14 residues. Germline V gives CDR1 MNHNS, CDR2 SASEGT. CDR3 nucleotides: TGTGCCAGCCGCTGGACAGGAGGCTCCTACGAGCAGTACTTC. Its translation is CASRWTGGSYEQYF.

Written as DNA, the CDR3 is TGTGCCAGTAGTATATCACGGGTTTCTCGCAATCAGCCCCAGCATTTT. Amino acid sequence: CASSISRVSRNQPQHF. The chain couples TRBV19 to TRBJ1-5, with D unresolved. Germline CDR1 reads LNHDA; CDR2 reads SQIVND (reference sequence). The CDR3 totals 16 residues. The V end lost 2 bases, the J end lost 2 bases, and 13 bases lay between the germline ends.

The chain combines TRBV15 with TRBJ2-7, with TRBD1 matching over 9 bases. The CDR3 covers 15 residues. The germline gives CDR1 LNHNV, CDR2 YYDKDF (reference sequence). The J segment lost 2 bases and the V segment lost 5 bases, leaving 7 bases of the junction unmatched. CDR3 in amino acids: CATSGRGQGPYEQYF. CDR3 nucleotide sequence: TGTGCCACCAGCGGAAGAGGACAGGGGCCCTACGAGCAGTACTTC.

The V and J genes are TRBV27 and TRBJ2-1; maybe TRBD2 (7 bases). V was trimmed by 6 bases and J by 6 bases, leaving 18 bases between them. This CDR3 region has 15 residues. Germline CDR1 is MNHEY and CDR2 is SMNVEV (reference sequence). The CDR3 spells CASRTAGVAGNEQFF. CDR3 sequence (DNA): TGTGCCAGCAGGACGGCAGGGGTAGCGGGCAATGAGCAGTTCTTC.

This clone was observed a handful of times. The genes are TRBV18 and TRBJ2-7; 7 bases align to TRBD1. With V trimmed by 6 bases and J by 5 bases, 10 bases remained unmatched. The CDR3 runs 14 residues. CDR1 KGHSH and CDR2 LQKENI come from the germline V gene. The DNA for the CDR3 is TGTGCCAGCTCGGCGAACAGGGGCCCCAACGAGCAGTACTTC. It specifies CASSANRGPNEQYF.

This rearrangement joins TRBV6-5 to TRBJ1-1, with D perhaps matching TRBD1 (6 bases). With 6 bases removed from V and 5 bases from J, the gap between germline ends came to 19 bases. This CDR3 has 15 residues. Germline lookup yields CDR1 MNHEY and CDR2 SVGAGI. The CDR3 coding sequence is TGTGCCAGCAGAAGGGGGTGGGGGGGCGAGACTGAAGCTTTCTTT. It translates to CASRRGWGGETEAFF.

The chain uses TRBV24-1 and TRBJ2-2, with TRBD2 matching over 15 bases. Germline values: CDR1 KGHDR, CDR2 SFDVKD. This CDR3 region has 17 residues. With V trimmed by 4 bases and J by 5 bases, 4 bases remained unmatched. The DNA for the CDR3 is TGTGCCACCAGTGACTCCGGGACTAGCGGGAGGACCGGGGAGCTGTTTTTT. It yields the protein CATSDSGTSGRTGELFF.

The chain recombines TRBV5-1 with TRBJ2-1, with TRBD2 matching over 9 bases. Per the germline V gene, CDR1 is SGHRS and CDR2 is YFSETQ. J lost 6 bases, V lost 9 bases, and 16 bases had no gene match. This CDR3 is 16 amino acids long. The CDR3 DNA reads TGCGCCACCAATAAGGGGGGACCTAGCGGGACCAATGAGCAGTTCTTC. Its protein product is CATNKGGPSGTNEQFF.

The chain joins TRBV7-2 to TRBJ1-3; D possibly corresponds to TRBD1 (6 bases). Germline V CDR1 and CDR2: SGHTA, FQGNSA. V dropped 4 bases and J dropped 4 bases, with 17 bases sitting between them. CDR3 length equals 16 residues. In nucleotides, the CDR3 is TGTGCCAGCAGCTCCTCAGGGGCCTGGGCAGGAAACACCATATATTTT. Translation gives CASSSSGAWAGNTIYF.

The J gene is TRBJ2-7, the V gene TRBV28; 8 bases line up with TRBD1. Trimming removed 4 bases from V and 0 bases from J; junction bases left unmatched: 8. The CDR3 covers 16 residues. Germline V lookup: CDR1 MDHEN, CDR2 SYDVKM. The CDR3 bases are TGTGCCAGCAGTTCGCCGGGACAGGCGTCCTCCTACGAGCAGTACTTC. It specifies CASSSPGQASSYEQYF.

The gene calls are TRBV18 and TRBJ2-7; weak D call: TRBD2 (5 bases). Germline V gives CDR1 KGHSH, CDR2 LQKENI. The CDR3 contains 14 residues. V was cut by 2 bases and J by 3 bases, with 11 bases left in between. The CDR3 loop reads CASSPSTGYYEQYF. The CDR3 DNA is TGTGCCAGCTCACCAAGCACGGGATACTACGAGCAGTACTTC.

This clone is a singleton in its sample. The genes are TRBV11-2 and TRBJ2-7, with D unclear. CDR3 size: 12 residues. Trimming pared 5 bases from V and 4 bases from J, leaving 9 bases between. CDR1 and CDR2 (germline): SGHAT, FQNNGV. CDR3 nucleotides: TGTGCCAGCAGCCGCTGGGCGTACGAGCAGTACTTC. It translates to CASSRWAYEQYF.

The chain recombines TRBV28 with TRBJ1-4; D not certain. The V gene's germline CDR1 is MDHEN and CDR2 SYDVKM. The CDR3 is 12 residues long. V was trimmed by 1 base and J by 8 bases, leaving 5 bases between them. CDR3 nucleotide sequence: TGTGCCAGCAGTTTATCCCGGGAAAAACTGTTTTTT. This codes for CASSLSREKLFF.

This sequence joins TRBV10-2 and TRBJ1-5; 9 positions agree with TRBD1. CDR3 length: 19 residues. V lost 7 bases to trimming and J lost 2 bases; unmatched junction nucleotides: 18. Germline V lookup: CDR1 WSHSY, CDR2 SAAADI. As DNA, the CDR3 is TGCGCCAGCATCGGTCACCTGGGACAGGGTAATATAGGCAATCAGCCCCAGCATTTT. Its translation is CASIGHLGQGNIGNQPQHF.

The chain combines TRBV6-5 with TRBJ2-7; D is unclear. V lost 6 bases and J 5 bases, leaving 14 bases between the germline ends. The length of the CDR3 is 13 residues. From germline, CDR1 is MNHEY and CDR2 SVGAGI. CDR3 nucleotides: TGTGCCAGCAGAAAAGGTACAGCCCACGAGCAGTACTTC. It translates to CASRKGTAHEQYF.

In this sample, this clone turned up once. The J gene is TRBJ2-1, the V gene TRBV6-6, with 8 nucleotides matching TRBD2. The CDR3 runs 15 residues. From germline, CDR1 is MNHNY and CDR2 SVGAGI (reference sequence). J was trimmed by 8 bases and V by 2 bases; bases with no gene match: 8. CDR3 in amino acids: CASSYGTRYKDEQFF. The CDR3 DNA is TGTGCCAGCAGTTACGGGACTAGGTATAAGGATGAGCAGTTCTTC.

The chain is built from TRBV24-1 and TRBJ2-5, with 8 positions matching TRBD1. Germline trimming cut 4 bases from V and 5 bases from J; bases unmatched to any gene: 14. Germline CDR1 is KGHDR and CDR2 is SFDVKD. The CDR3 totals 17 residues. Here the CDR3 reads CATSDPDVGTGGETQYF. The CDR3 DNA sequence: TGTGCCACCAGTGACCCCGATGTCGGAACAGGGGGGGAGACCCAGTACTTC.

The chain couples TRBV5-1 to TRBJ2-7; a possible D gene is TRBD2 (5 bases). The CDR3 consists of 12 residues. The V and J ends lost 0 bases and 6 bases respectively, with 7 bases between them. The V gene's germline CDR1 is SGHRS and CDR2 YFSETQ. This chain's CDR3 is CASSLGGPEQYF. In DNA form, the CDR3 reads TGCGCCAGCAGCTTGGGAGGGCCCGAGCAGTACTTC.

The chain carries TRBV5-5 and TRBJ1-2, with D hard to call. The CDR3 loop spans 18 amino acids. The ends were cut back, 3 bases at V and 3 bases at J, with 24 bases in the middle. CDR1 is SGHKS, CDR2 YYEKEE, per germline (reference sequence). CDR3 amino acids: CASSSPERPRSEDYGYTF. The CDR3 DNA sequence: TGTGCCAGCAGCTCCCCAGAAAGGCCACGGAGTGAGGACTATGGCTACACCTTC.

This clone was counted only a few times. This chain links TRBV4-2 with TRBJ2-7; 8 bases match TRBD2. J was trimmed by 6 bases and V by 0 bases; bases with no gene match: 7. The germline CDR1 and CDR2 sequences are LGHNA and YNFKEQ. The CDR3 consists of 15 residues. The CDR3 nucleotides read TGTGCCAGCAGCCAAGAAGGGACTAGTATCGGCGAGCAGTACTTC. Translation gives CASSQEGTSIGEQYF.

The J gene is TRBJ2-2, the V gene TRBV10-1, with 13 bases fitting TRBD2. Germline V gene data show CDR1 as WNHNN and CDR2 as SYGVQD (reference sequence). The CDR3 consists of 16 residues. V lost 5 bases and J lost 7; bases outside the gene matches: 7. The CDR3 region has the DNA TGCGCCAGCAGTTCTGGACTAGCGGGAGTTTACGGGGAGCTGTTTTTT. It translates to CASSSGLAGVYGELFF.

The chain is built from TRBV10-1 and TRBJ1-6, with 7 positions matching TRBD1. CDR3 size: 14 residues. V was pared by 6 bases and J by 8 bases, with 7 bases of the junction left unmatched. Germline V gives CDR1 WNHNN, CDR2 SYGVQD (reference sequence). The CDR3 DNA reads TGCGCCAGCAGCTCTATCAGGGGGGATTCACCCCTCCACTTT. Translated, it gives CASSSIRGDSPLHF.

This CDR3 is CASSFGLAGGSSYEQYF. The DNA for the CDR3 is TGCGCCAGCAGCTTTGGACTAGCGGGAGGCTCCTCCTACGAGCAGTACTTC. The chain uses TRBV5-1 and TRBJ2-7, with 14 nucleotides matching TRBD2. CDR3 length: 17 amino acids. V was clipped by 2 bases and J by 0 bases; unmatched bases: 4. Germline lookup yields CDR1 SGHRS and CDR2 YFSETQ.

CDR3: CASRGDAGGNQPQHF. The CDR3 coding sequence is TGTGCCAGCAGGGGGGATGCAGGGGGCAATCAGCCCCAGCATTTT. V is TRBV2 and J is TRBJ1-5; TRBD1 is a possible D gene (6 bases). The germline V and J ends were trimmed by 6 bases and 2 bases, with 14 bases remaining between them. The CDR3 loop spans 15 amino acids. Looked up from germline, CDR1 is SNHLY and CDR2 is FYNNEI. The full variable domain, completed using reference TRBV2 and TRBJ1-5, is EPEVTQTPSHQVTQMGQEVILRCVPISNHLYFYWYRQILGQKVEFLVSFYNNEISEKSEIFDDQFSVERPDGSNFTLKIRSTKLEDSAMYFCASRGDAGGNQPQHFGDGTRLSIL.

V gene TRBV6-5 combines with J gene TRBJ2-7, with a weak D call TRBD2 (5 bases). Germline assignment: CDR1 MNHEY and CDR2 SVGAGI. This CDR3 is 15 amino acids long. V was cut by 2 bases and J by 3 bases, with 14 bases left in between. CDR3 in DNA: TGTGCCAGCAGTTACGATGGGAGAATCGGCTACGAGCAGTACTTC. Its translation is CASSYDGRIGYEQYF.